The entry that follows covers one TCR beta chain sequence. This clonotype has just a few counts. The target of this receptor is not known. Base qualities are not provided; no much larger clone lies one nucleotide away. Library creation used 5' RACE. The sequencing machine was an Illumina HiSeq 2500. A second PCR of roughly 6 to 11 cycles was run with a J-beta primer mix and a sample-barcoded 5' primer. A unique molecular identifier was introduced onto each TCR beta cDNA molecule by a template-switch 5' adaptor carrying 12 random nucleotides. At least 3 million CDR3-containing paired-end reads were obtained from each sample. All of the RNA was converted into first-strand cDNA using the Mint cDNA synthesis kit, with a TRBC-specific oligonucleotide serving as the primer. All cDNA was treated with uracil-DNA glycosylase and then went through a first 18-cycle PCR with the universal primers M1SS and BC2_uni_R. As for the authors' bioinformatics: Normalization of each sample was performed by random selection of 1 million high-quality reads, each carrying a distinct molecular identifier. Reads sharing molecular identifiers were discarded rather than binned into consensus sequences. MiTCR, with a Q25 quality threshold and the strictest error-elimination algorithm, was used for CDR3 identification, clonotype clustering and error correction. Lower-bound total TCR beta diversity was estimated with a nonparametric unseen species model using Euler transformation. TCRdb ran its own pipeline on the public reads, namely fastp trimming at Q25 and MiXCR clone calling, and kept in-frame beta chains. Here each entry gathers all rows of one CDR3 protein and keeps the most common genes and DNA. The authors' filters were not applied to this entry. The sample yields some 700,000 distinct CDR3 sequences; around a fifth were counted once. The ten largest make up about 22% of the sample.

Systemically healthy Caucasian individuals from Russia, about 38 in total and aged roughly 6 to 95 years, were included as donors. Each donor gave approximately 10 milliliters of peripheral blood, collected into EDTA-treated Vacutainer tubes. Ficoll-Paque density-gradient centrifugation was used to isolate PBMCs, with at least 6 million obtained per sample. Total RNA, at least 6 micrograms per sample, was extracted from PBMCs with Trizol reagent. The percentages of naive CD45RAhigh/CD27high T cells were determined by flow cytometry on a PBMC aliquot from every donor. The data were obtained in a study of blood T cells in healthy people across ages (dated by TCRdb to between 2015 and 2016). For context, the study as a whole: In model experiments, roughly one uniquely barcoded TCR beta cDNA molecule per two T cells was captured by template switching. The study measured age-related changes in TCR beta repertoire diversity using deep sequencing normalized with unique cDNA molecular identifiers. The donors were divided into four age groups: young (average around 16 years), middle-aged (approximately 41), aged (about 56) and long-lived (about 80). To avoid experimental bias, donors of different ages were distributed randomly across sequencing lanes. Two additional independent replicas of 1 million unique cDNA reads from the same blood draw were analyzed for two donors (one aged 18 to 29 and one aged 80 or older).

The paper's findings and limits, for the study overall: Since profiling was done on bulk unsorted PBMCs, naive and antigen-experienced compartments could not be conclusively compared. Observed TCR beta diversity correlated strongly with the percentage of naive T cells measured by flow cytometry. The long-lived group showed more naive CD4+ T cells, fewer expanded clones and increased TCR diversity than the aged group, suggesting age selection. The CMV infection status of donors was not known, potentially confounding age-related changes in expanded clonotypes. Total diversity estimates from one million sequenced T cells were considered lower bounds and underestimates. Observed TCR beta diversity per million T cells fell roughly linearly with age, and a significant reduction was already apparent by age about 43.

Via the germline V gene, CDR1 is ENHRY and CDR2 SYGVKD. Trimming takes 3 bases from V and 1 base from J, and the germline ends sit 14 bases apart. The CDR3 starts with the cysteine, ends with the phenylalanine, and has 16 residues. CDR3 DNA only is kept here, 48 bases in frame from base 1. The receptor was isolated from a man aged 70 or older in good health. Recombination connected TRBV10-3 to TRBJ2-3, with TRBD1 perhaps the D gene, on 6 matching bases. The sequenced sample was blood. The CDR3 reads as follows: CAISDADRMGTDTQYF. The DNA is TGTGCCATCAGTGACGCGGACAGAATGGGCACAGATACGCAGTATTTT.